The 13 T cell receptor beta chains presented below share a single source sample, sequenced in a study of blood T cell repertoires in COVID-19. The data were produced by immunoSEQ multiplex PCR, yet TCRdb's version contains in-frame clones alone and is incomplete. This sample has 300,000 or so clones, with roughly 83% found just once. Sequencing was done on a sample of peripheral blood. These receptors originate from a woman aged 50 to 65 with acute or convalescent COVID-19.

This clone has just a few counts. This sequence joins TRBV28 and TRBJ2-1; D unclear. Germline values: CDR1 MDHEN, CDR2 SYDVKM. Between the trimmed V and J ends, which lost 4 bases and 2 bases, there was a span of 15 bases. This CDR3 contains 16 residues. The CDR3 DNA is TGTGCCAGCAGTTCCCTTTTTCAGTATACCTACAATGAGCAGTTCTTC. Its translation: CASSSLFQYTYNEQFF.

V is TRBV6-5 and J is TRBJ2-7, with 7 bases matching TRBD2. This CDR3 comprises 14 residues. The trim removed 7 bases at V and 1 base at J, leaving 7 bases unmatched. In germline, CDR1 is MNHEY, CDR2 SVGAGI. CDR3 DNA: TGTGCCAGCATCAGGACTAGTAATTCCTACGAGCAGTACTTC. This codes for CASIRTSNSYEQYF.

DNA for the CDR3: TGTGCCAGCAGCTTAATCCCTAGCCCGATGGGGGATACGCAGTATTTT. Protein: CASSLIPSPMGDTQYF. The chain has TRBV7-3 and TRBJ2-3; D is possibly TRBD2 (5 bases). The germline V and J ends were trimmed by 1 base and 6 bases, with 17 bases remaining between them. Per the germline V gene, CDR1 is SGHTA and CDR2 is FQGTGA. CDR3 length equals 16 residues.

A few counts support this clone. V is TRBV7-9 and J is TRBJ1-5, with 10 bases identical to TRBD1. There are 14 residues in the CDR3. The germline gives CDR1 SEHNR, CDR2 FQNEAQ (reference sequence). The trim removed 5 bases at V and 8 bases at J, leaving 6 bases unmatched. This chain's CDR3 is CASSRTGGTEPQHF. DNA for the CDR3: TGTGCCAGCAGCCGGACAGGGGGTACTGAGCCCCAGCATTTT.

The chain is built from TRBV7-9 and TRBJ1-2; unclear D gene. CDR1 is SEHNR, CDR2 FQNEAQ, per germline (reference sequence). V was trimmed by 0 bases and J by 7 bases, leaving 9 bases between them. This CDR3 spans 13 amino acids. The CDR3 loop reads CASSLAGGLGYTF. The CDR3, as DNA: TGTGCCAGCAGCTTAGCAGGCGGCCTTGGCTACACCTTC.

J is TRBJ2-5 and V is TRBV2, with 7 bases identical to TRBD2. Germline V gene sequence: CDR1 SNHLY, CDR2 FYNNEI. The CDR3 is 13 amino acids. Unmatched junction bases numbered 4, after V lost 6 bases and J lost 3 bases. CDR3 sequence: CASRREAKETQYF. The CDR3 nucleotides read TGTGCCAGCAGACGGGAGGCAAAAGAGACCCAGTACTTC.

The chain uses TRBV7-9 and TRBJ2-7; 11 positions match TRBD1. CDR1 SEHNR and CDR2 FQNEAQ come from the germline V gene (reference sequence). The CDR3 totals 16 residues. V lost 1 base, J lost 1 base, and 3 bases stayed unmatched. The CDR3 sequence is CASSLGGDRGSYEQYF. The CDR3 coding sequence is TGTGCCAGCAGCTTAGGTGGGGACAGGGGGTCCTACGAGCAGTACTTC. Based on the CDR3 plus reference TRBV7-9 and TRBJ2-7, the full variable domain is DTGVSQNPRHKITKRGQNVTFRCDPISEHNRLYWYRQTLGQGPEFLTYFQNEAQLEKSRLLSDRFSAERPKGSFSTLEIQRTEQGDSAMYLCASSLGGDRGSYEQYFGPGTRLTVT.

V is TRBV5-6 and J is TRBJ1-6; D is unclear. CDR1 SGHDT and CDR2 YYEEEE come from the germline V gene. The CDR3 covers 12 residues. With 6 bases removed from V and 9 bases from J, the gap between germline ends came to 10 bases. CDR3 DNA: TGTGCCAGCACCTTCCGAGGTTCACCCCTCCACTTT. It specifies CASTFRGSPLHF.

This CDR3 is CASSIYGTSGGTDTQYF. The CDR3 DNA follows: TGTGCCAGTAGTATCTATGGGACTAGCGGGGGCACAGATACGCAGTATTTT. The chain uses TRBV19 and TRBJ2-3, with 13 bases that match TRBD2. The CDR3 has 17 amino acids. Germline values: CDR1 LNHDA, CDR2 SQIVND (reference sequence). The junction had 4 bases not matched to a gene; V was cut back by 3 bases and J by 1 base. Based on the CDR3 plus reference TRBV19 and TRBJ2-3, the full variable domain is DGGITQSPKYLFRKEGQNVTLSCEQNLNHDAMYWYRQDPGQGLRLIYYSQIVNDFQKGDIAEGYSVSREKKESFPLTVTSAQKNPTAFYLCASSIYGTSGGTDTQYFGPGTRLTVL.

This chain connects TRBV7-9 to TRBJ1-6; 9 bases agree with TRBD1. Germline V lookup: CDR1 SEHNR, CDR2 FQNEAQ (reference sequence). This CDR3 has 18 amino acids. The junction had 11 bases not matched to a gene; V was cut back by 4 bases and J by 4 bases. The CDR3 DNA reads as TGTGCCAGCAGCTCGCGCTGGCAGGGGACAGGGTATAATTCACCCCTCCACTTT. Translated: CASSSRWQGTGYNSPLHF.

This clone was recorded only once. The V and J genes are TRBV18 and TRBJ2-6; D ambiguous. The CDR3 has 16 residues. The ends were cut back, 6 bases at V and 0 bases at J, with 12 bases in the middle. Germline CDR1 and CDR2: KGHSH and LQKENI. CDR3 nucleotide sequence: TGTGCCAGCTCCCCCCCGGGTTTCTCTGGGGCCAACGTCCTGACTTTC. Amino acids: CASSPPGFSGANVLTF.

V is TRBV5-4 and J is TRBJ2-7; 7 bases are a match to TRBD1. The CDR3 is 17 amino acids. With 4 bases clipped from V and 4 bases from J, the junction kept 17 bases outside the gene matches. Germline CDR1 SGHNT, CDR2 YYREEE (reference sequence). Here the CDR3 reads CASSLDLGGQGEYEQYF. The CDR3 coding sequence is TGTGCCAGCAGCCTGGATCTAGGAGGTCAGGGGGAATACGAGCAGTACTTC.

The chain combines TRBV7-2 with TRBJ2-5; 7 bases line up with TRBD1. V trimming: 4 bases; J trimming: 2 bases; junction bases outside the gene matches: 4. Germline V gene sequence: CDR1 SGHTA, CDR2 FQGNSA. CDR3 length equals 14 residues. As DNA, the CDR3 is TGTGCCAGCAGCTATCGGGACAGACAAGAGACCCAGTACTTC. This translates into CASSYRDRQETQYF.